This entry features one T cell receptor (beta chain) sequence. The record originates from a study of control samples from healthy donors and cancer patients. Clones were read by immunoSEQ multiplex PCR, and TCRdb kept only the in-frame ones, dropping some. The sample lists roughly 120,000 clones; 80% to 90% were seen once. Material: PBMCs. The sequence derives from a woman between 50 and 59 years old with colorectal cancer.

This chain's CDR3 is CAWRRIASDTQYF. In nucleotides, the CDR3 is TGTGCCTGGCGGAGGATCGCGTCAGATACGCAGTATTTT. The chain links TRBV30 to TRBJ2-3; maybe TRBD2 (5 bases). This CDR3 comprises 13 residues. V lost 5 bases and J lost 4, with 13 bases in between. Germline V gives CDR1 GTSNPN, CDR2 SVGIG (reference sequence). Full variable domain (missing parts from reference TRBV30 and TRBJ2-3): SQTIHQWPATLVQPVGSPLSLECTVEGTSNPNLYWYRQAAGRGLQLLFYSVGIGQISSEVPQNLSASRPQDRQFILSSKKLLLSDSGFYLCAWRRIASDTQYFGPGTRLTVL.